The rows below give T cell receptor beta chains drawn from one sample of a study of cytomegalovirus exposure and HLA in healthy donors. This table comes from immunoSEQ multiplex PCR, and its TCRdb copy is limited to in-frame clones, with some not included. This sample has over 85,000 clones, with less than 10% found just once. The source material was PBMCs. Source of these receptors: a man aged 50 to 59 in good health and CMV-seronegative. The CDR3 runs from the conserved cysteine through the conserved F or W. Fields, in order: V gene, J gene, clone size, D gene, CDR3 DNA, CDR3 protein. A D gene is named only where the DNA matches it firmly. Size is stated for part of the rows, as once, few or many counts, or as a class when the clone is expanded.

v_call: TRBV7-9; j_call: TRBJ2-1; clone_size: few; d_call: TRBD1; cdr3_nt: TGTGCCAGCAGCGAGACAGGGCCGGCTTACAATGAGCAGTTCTTC; cdr3_aa: CASSETGPAYNEQFF
v_call: TRBV7-9; j_call: TRBJ1-4; clone_size: few; d_call: TRBD1; cdr3_nt: TGTGCCAGCAGCTCCCAGGGGGCAAATGAAAAACTGTTTTTT; cdr3_aa: CASSSQGANEKLFF
v_call: TRBV19; j_call: TRBJ2-7; clone_size: few; d_call: -; cdr3_nt: TGTGCCAGTAGTACCGGTCGGTGGCGGGACGAGCAGTACTTC; cdr3_aa: CASSTGRWRDEQYF
v_call: TRBV6-1; j_call: TRBJ2-7; clone_size: few; d_call: TRBD2; cdr3_nt: TGTGCCAGCAGTGAGGGACTAGCGGAGGCCTACGAGCAGTACTTC; cdr3_aa: CASSEGLAEAYEQYF
v_call: TRBV7-2; j_call: TRBJ1-1; clone_size: many; d_call: -; cdr3_nt: TGTGCCAGCAGCTCGGGGATGAACACTGAAGCTTTCTTT; cdr3_aa: CASSSGMNTEAFF
v_call: TRBV9; j_call: TRBJ2-1; clone_size: -; d_call: -; cdr3_nt: TGTGCCAGCAGCGTAAGACTAGTCAATGAGCAGTTCTTC; cdr3_aa: CASSVRLVNEQFF
v_call: TRBV13; j_call: TRBJ1-1; clone_size: few; d_call: TRBD1; cdr3_nt: TGTGCCAGCAGCGACAGGGGCCCAAGGTACACTGAAGCTTTCTTT; cdr3_aa: CASSDRGPRYTEAFF
v_call: TRBV28; j_call: TRBJ2-5; clone_size: -; d_call: TRBD1; cdr3_nt: TGTGCCAGCAGTTCAGGGGGCGCTCAGACCCAGTACTTC; cdr3_aa: CASSSGGAQTQYF
v_call: TRBV6-6; j_call: TRBJ2-3; clone_size: few; d_call: TRBD2; cdr3_nt: TGTGCCAGCAGTCTCCCCCCTGGGGAGGGCCAAGATACGCAGTATTTT; cdr3_aa: CASSLPPGEGQDTQYF
v_call: TRBV4-3; j_call: TRBJ1-1; clone_size: -; d_call: TRBD1; cdr3_nt: TGCGCCAGCAGCCATGACAGGGGGCGGAACACTGAAGCTTTCTTT; cdr3_aa: CASSHDRGRNTEAFF
v_call: TRBV18; j_call: TRBJ2-3; clone_size: few; d_call: TRBD2; cdr3_nt: TGTGCCAGCTCAGGGATAGCGGGAACAGATACGCAGTATTTT; cdr3_aa: CASSGIAGTDTQYF
v_call: TRBV29-1; j_call: TRBJ2-1; clone_size: few; d_call: -; cdr3_nt: TGCAGCGGTGACAGATCCTCCTACAATGAGCAGTTCTTC; cdr3_aa: CSGDRSSYNEQFF
v_call: TRBV30; j_call: TRBJ1-4; clone_size: -; d_call: -; cdr3_nt: TGTGCCTGGAGTGTACTTCGGGGGATAAGGGATGAAAAACTGTTTTTT; cdr3_aa: CAWSVLRGIRDEKLFF
v_call: TRBV19; j_call: TRBJ2-1; clone_size: few; d_call: -; cdr3_nt: TGTGCCAGTAATCCGGGGGGCCCCTTCACTGAGCAGTTCTTC; cdr3_aa: CASNPGGPFTEQFF
v_call: TRBV7-2; j_call: TRBJ1-2; clone_size: -; d_call: -; cdr3_nt: TGTGCCAGCAGCTTACAAACGGGGGATGGTGGCTACACCTTC; cdr3_aa: CASSLQTGDGGYTF
v_call: TRBV9; j_call: TRBJ1-1; clone_size: few; d_call: TRBD1; cdr3_nt: TGTGCCAGCAGCGTGGGACAGCTGAACACTGAAGCTTTCTTT; cdr3_aa: CASSVGQLNTEAFF
v_call: TRBV28; j_call: TRBJ2-7; clone_size: few; d_call: TRBD2; cdr3_nt: TGTGCCAGCAGTACGACTAGCGGGGGCTCCTACGAGCAGTACTTC; cdr3_aa: CASSTTSGGSYEQYF
v_call: TRBV10-3; j_call: TRBJ1-5; clone_size: few; d_call: TRBD1; cdr3_nt: TGTGCCATCAGTGAGTCGACAGGGGTTGGGCCCCAGCATTTT; cdr3_aa: CAISESTGVGPQHF
v_call: TRBV28; j_call: TRBJ2-5; clone_size: -; d_call: TRBD1; cdr3_nt: TGTGCCAGCAGTTCACGAGGGACAGGGACTAACCAACCTCACTTC; cdr3_aa: CASSSRGTGTNQPHF
v_call: TRBV7-9; j_call: TRBJ2-5; clone_size: many; d_call: -; cdr3_nt: TGTGCCAGCAGTCGGTACCGGGACCAAGAGACCCAGTACTTC; cdr3_aa: CASSRYRDQETQYF
v_call: TRBV6-1; j_call: TRBJ2-7; clone_size: few; d_call: -; cdr3_nt: TGTGCCAGCAGTGAAGAGATCGGAGGGTCCTACGAGCAGTACTTC; cdr3_aa: CASSEEIGGSYEQYF
v_call: TRBV29-1; j_call: TRBJ2-7; clone_size: few; d_call: -; cdr3_nt: TGCAGCGCCACCCGGTCAGGTACAGGGAACTACGAGCAGTACTTC; cdr3_aa: CSATRSGTGNYEQYF
v_call: TRBV7-3; j_call: TRBJ1-5; clone_size: -; d_call: TRBD1; cdr3_nt: TGTGCCAGCAGCTCCTTAAATGACAGGGTCCCCCAGCCCCAGCATTTT; cdr3_aa: CASSSLNDRVPQPQHF
v_call: TRBV9; j_call: TRBJ2-7; clone_size: few; d_call: -; cdr3_nt: TGTGCCAGCAGCGTAGACCCACGTGAGTCCGAGCAGTACTTC; cdr3_aa: CASSVDPRESEQYF
v_call: TRBV7-2; j_call: TRBJ1-3; clone_size: few; d_call: -; cdr3_nt: TGTGCCAGCAGCTTATTGTCAGATGGAAACACCATATATTTT; cdr3_aa: CASSLLSDGNTIYF
v_call: TRBV27; j_call: TRBJ2-7; clone_size: few; d_call: TRBD1; cdr3_nt: TGTGCCAGCAGTTCGCTCCGACAGGGTGGACGTAGTACCTACGAGCAGTACTTC; cdr3_aa: CASSSLRQGGRSTYEQYF